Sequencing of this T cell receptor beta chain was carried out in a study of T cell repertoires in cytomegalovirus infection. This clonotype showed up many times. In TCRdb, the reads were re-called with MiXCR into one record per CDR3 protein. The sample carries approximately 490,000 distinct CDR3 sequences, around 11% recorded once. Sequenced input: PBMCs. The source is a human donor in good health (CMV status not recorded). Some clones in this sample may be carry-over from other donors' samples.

The DNA for the CDR3 is TGTGCCAGCAGCTTAATAAGCGGAGCACTCTACAATGAGCAGTTCTTC. It encodes CASSLISGALYNEQFF. The rearrangement links TRBV7-2 to TRBJ2-1, with TRBD2 as a possible D gene (5 bases). Trimming left V 2 bases short and J 3 bases short, with 14 bases between. Germline V gives CDR1 SGHTA, CDR2 FQGNSA. The CDR3 spans 16 residues.